This T cell receptor beta chain is from a study of T cells in Graves' hyperthyroidism and ophthalmopathy (dated by TCRdb to between 2017 and 2020). For context, the study as a whole: Peripheral blood samples were taken at the time of initial diagnosis, prior to any treatment. To identify distinguishing TCR V-J signatures, a discovery cohort of 100 patients was used, comprising fewer than 45 with Graves' ophthalmopathy and approximately 57 with stable Graves' hyperthyroidism. An independent validation cohort of fewer than 20 hyperthyroidism patients and roughly 16 patients who later progressed to ophthalmopathy tested prospective prediction of ophthalmopathy. The roughly 91 discovery patients were randomly split 7:3 into training and test sets. The study also compared thyroid tissue and blood T-cell repertoires from more than 5 Graves' hyperthyroidism patients. After blood sampling, hyperthyroidism patients were treated with methimazole at a starting dose of 30 mg daily, and ophthalmopathy patients were treated with high-dose intravenous methylprednisolone. The paper reports TCR Vbeta CDR3 sequencing of some 140 peripheral blood samples: around 41 ophthalmopathy, approximately 74 hyperthyroidism and around 17 progressor patients.

Turning to this clonotype: This receptor's antigen is unknown. Sequence at one end of the junction differs from germline and may be a read error.

TCR beta CDR3 regions were amplified from RNA transcripts. The first round of RT-PCR for the TCR CDR3 was performed with the HTBI primer set and the Qiagen OneStep RT-PCR kit. Libraries were constructed in a second round of multiplex PCR, after which size selection and purification were carried out. Libraries were sequenced paired-end with 100 bp reads on an Illumina HiSeq2000. The original methods were these. SOAPnuke was used to process the raw data, throwing out any read that contained adapters or uncalled bases, had a mean Phred below 15, or lacked an exact constant-primer or identifier match. High-quality paired reads were merged with COPE v1.2.5, and unique nucleotide sequences were defined as clonotypes. MiTCR v1.1 was used to align the clonotypes against IMGT TRBV, TRBD and TRBJ reference segments. Only V-J combinations with frequency above 0.0001, covering about 99% of repertoires, were analysed. A TCS score was defined as the ratio between F50 (clonal expansion) and ExV (chaos), using BLOSUM62-based TCRdist between CDR3 peptides within each V-J. Welch's t-statistics and random forest reduced roughly 500 V-J features to 13, which were used in a naive Bayes classifier (R e1071). TCRdb reran the public reads through fastp at Q25 and MiXCR, keeping productive beta chains. Each CDR3 protein appears once, grouped with its most common genes and DNA. These V and J calls rely on TCRdb rather than the paper's analysis. This sample holds about 640,000 distinct CDR3 sequences; around 21% were observed only once. 30% to 40% of the sample belongs to the ten largest clones.

Moderately to severely active disease, a Clinical Activity Score of at least 3, a NOSPECS grade of at least 4, and a duration under 3 months were present in ophthalmopathy patients. The study excluded patients with uncontrolled infections, other autoimmune diseases, pregnancy or lactation. Diagnoses were based on clinical symptoms, serum thyroxine and TRAb, thyroid ultrasound and orbital computed tomography. PBMCs were separated from around 9.1 ml of fresh peripheral blood using Ficoll-Paque density gradient centrifugation. Total RNA was extracted with Trizol reagent, and quality was checked on an Agilent 2100 Bioanalyzer. Study-wide findings and limitations: A 13 V-J signature model separated ophthalmopathy from stable hyperthyroidism, with about 88% sensitivity and about 81% specificity in cross-validation and 80%/75% in testing. Most expanded thyroid clonotypes (frequency above 0.001) were also detected in blood, a finding suggesting that blood repertoires may reflect thyroid immune responses. During validation, the model predicted progression to ophthalmopathy a median of about 6.5 months ahead of onset, with more than 55% sensitivity and roughly 75% specificity. Sample size was not statistically predetermined, and investigators were not blinded to group allocation.

Source material: blood. This TCR came from a man aged 25 to 40 with Graves' ophthalmopathy.

The CDR3 loop reads CASSPGQRIINQPQHF. The base sequence is TGTGCCAGCAGCCCGGGACAGCGGATCATCAATCAGCCCCAGCATTTT. Recombination linked TRBV5-1 to TRBJ1-5; TRBD1 lines up with 7 middle nucleotides. As encoded in the germline V gene, CDR1 is SGHRS while CDR2 is YFSETQ. The CDR3 spans 16 residues, from the cysteine through the phenylalanine. Only the CDR3 part of the read is kept: 48 bases, read in frame from the first base.